This T cell receptor beta chain was observed in a study of response to subunit inactivated influenza vaccine. Findings and limits, study-wide: The authors put forward the suggestion that each seasonal influenza vaccination may bring in only a limited number of new T cells.

This clonotype has a handful of counts. The antigen remains unidentified. One entry per CDR3 protein, called by TCRdb with MiXCR from the RT-PCR reads. The sample lists 600,000 to 700,000 distinct CDR3 sequences, around 15% occurring once. The V and J ends lost 6 bases and 4 bases respectively, with 16 bases between them. The CDR3 has 14 amino acids. The input for sequencing was PBMCs from blood, taken 14 to 15 days before vaccination. This sequence was found in a man between 45 and 60 years old who received an inactivated influenza vaccine. V gene TRBV12-3 or TRBV12-4 combines with J gene TRBJ2-7; D could derive from TRBD1 or TRBD2 (6 bases each). Written as DNA, the CDR3 is TGTGCCAGCAGCCCTTCGGGGGCACAATACGAGCAGTACTTC. This encodes CASSPSGAQYEQYF.